This T cell receptor beta chain was sequenced during a study of cytomegalovirus exposure and HLA in healthy donors. Primers: 60 Vbeta forward and 13 Jbeta reverse. The repertoire was sequenced with immunoSEQ multiplex PCR; TCRdb's copy has only in-frame clones and lacks some. The table lists 130,000 or so clones, about 8.5% of them singletons. A few counts support this clone. The length of the CDR3 is 17 residues. Germline trimming cut 5 bases from V and 5 bases from J; bases unmatched to any gene: 13. Germline lookup yields CDR1 SGHVS and CDR2 FQNEAQ. Material: PBMCs. The clonotype comes from a man aged 40-55 years in good health and CMV-seronegative. J is TRBJ2-1 and V is TRBV7-8, with TRBD2 matching 9 bases. The CDR3, as DNA: TGTGCCAGCAGCCCCCTGATTCGGCGGGGGGGGCACAATGAGCAGTTCTTC. It codes for CASSPLIRRGGHNEQFF.